This record covers a single TCR beta chain. A constant-region primer paired with the V-primer adapter amplified TCRs over around 18 PCR cycles. TCRdb used MiXCR to reprocess the reads, holding one entry per CDR3 protein. This table has tens of thousands of distinct CDR3 sequences, around 34% appearing once. CDR1 and CDR2 from the germline V gene are SGHRS and YFSETQ. The germline V and J ends were trimmed by 5 bases and 0 bases, with 16 bases remaining between them. This CDR3 is built from 16 residues. The time point is: after trial treatment. Treatment noted: LDRT plus nivolumab, ipilimumab, low-dose cyclophosphamide and aspirin (RACIN trial). The source of the sample is a study of low-dose radiotherapy and immunotherapy resistance in tumors.

The clonotype originates from a male donor with rectosigmoid adenocarcinoma. The material sequenced was PBMCs, taken after low-dose radiotherapy plus immunotherapy. The chain couples TRBV5-1 to TRBJ2-3, with a possible D match to TRBD2 (6 bases). The CDR3 DNA is TGCGCCAGCAGGCGGGGTCAGGGCGGAAGCACAGATACGCAGTATTTT. It yields the protein CASRRGQGGSTDTQYF.